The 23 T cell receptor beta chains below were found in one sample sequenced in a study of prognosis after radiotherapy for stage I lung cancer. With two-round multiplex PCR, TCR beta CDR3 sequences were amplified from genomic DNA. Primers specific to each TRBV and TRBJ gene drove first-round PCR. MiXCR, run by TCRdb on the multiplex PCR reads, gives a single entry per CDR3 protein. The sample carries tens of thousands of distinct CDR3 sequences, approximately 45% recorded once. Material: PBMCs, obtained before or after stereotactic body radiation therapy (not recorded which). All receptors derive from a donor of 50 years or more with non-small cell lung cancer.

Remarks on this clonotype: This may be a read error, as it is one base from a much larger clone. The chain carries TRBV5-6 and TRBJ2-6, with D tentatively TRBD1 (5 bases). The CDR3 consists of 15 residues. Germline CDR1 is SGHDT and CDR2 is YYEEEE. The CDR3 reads CASSFWGSVANVLTF. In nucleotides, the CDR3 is TGTGCCAGCAGCTTCTGGGGCTCTGTGGCCAACGTCCTGACTTTC.

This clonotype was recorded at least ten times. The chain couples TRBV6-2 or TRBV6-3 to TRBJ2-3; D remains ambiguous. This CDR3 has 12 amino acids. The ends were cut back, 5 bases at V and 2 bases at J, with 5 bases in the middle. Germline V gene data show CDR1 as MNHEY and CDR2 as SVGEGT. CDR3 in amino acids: CASSLNTDTQYF. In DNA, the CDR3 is TGTGCCAGCAGTCTGAACACAGATACGCAGTATTTT.

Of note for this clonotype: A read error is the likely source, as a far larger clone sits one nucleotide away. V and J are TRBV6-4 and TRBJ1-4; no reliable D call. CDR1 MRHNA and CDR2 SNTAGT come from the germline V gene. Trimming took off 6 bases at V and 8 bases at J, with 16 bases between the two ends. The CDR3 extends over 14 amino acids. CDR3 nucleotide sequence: TGTGCCAGCAGGCCCAACAGTGAGAGCGAAAAACTGTTTTTT. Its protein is CASRPNSESEKLFF.

The CDR3 DNA sequence: TGTGCCAGCAGCCGCGGACAGGGGTCTGCAGATACGCAGTATTTT. Its translation is CASSRGQGSADTQYF. The chain combines TRBV6-1 with TRBJ2-3; TRBD1 matches 9 bases. With 6 bases clipped from V and 4 bases from J, the junction kept 8 bases outside the gene matches. Germline CDR1 is MNHNS and CDR2 is SASEGT. This CDR3 region has 15 residues.

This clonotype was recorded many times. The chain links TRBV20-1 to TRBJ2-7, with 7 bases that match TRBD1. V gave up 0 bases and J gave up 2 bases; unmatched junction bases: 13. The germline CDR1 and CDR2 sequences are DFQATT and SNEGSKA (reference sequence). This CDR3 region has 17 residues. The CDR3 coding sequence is TGCAGTGCTAGAGATAGGTATAGGCGACAGGGAACCTACGAGCAGTACTTC. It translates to CSARDRYRRQGTYEQYF.

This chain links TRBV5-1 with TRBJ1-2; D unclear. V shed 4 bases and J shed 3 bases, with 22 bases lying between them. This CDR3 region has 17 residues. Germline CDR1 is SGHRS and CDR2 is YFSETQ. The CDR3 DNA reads TGCGCCAGCAGCGGTACCATAAGTCGTAATGTCTACTATGGCTACACCTTC. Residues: CASSGTISRNVYYGYTF.

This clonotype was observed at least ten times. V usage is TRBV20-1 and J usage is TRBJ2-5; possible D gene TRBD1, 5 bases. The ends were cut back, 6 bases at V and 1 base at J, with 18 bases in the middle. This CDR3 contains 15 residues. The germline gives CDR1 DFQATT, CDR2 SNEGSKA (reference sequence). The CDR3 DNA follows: TGCAGTGCACAGAACAGGCGGAAGTTCCAAGAGACCCAGTACTTC. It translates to CSAQNRRKFQETQYF.

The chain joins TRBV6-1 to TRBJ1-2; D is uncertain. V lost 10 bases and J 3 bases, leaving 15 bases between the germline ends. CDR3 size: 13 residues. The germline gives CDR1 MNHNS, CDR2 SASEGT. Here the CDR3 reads CAILDGVDYGYTF. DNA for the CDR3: TGTGCCATCCTCGACGGGGTTGACTATGGCTACACCTTC.

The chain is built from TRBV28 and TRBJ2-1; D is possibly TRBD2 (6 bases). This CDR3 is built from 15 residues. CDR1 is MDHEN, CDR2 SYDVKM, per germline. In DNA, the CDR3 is TGTGCAAGAAGCCCACTAGGTCGGGGGAACGATGAGCAGTTCTTC. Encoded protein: CARSPLGRGNDEQFF. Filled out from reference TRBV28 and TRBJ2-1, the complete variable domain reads DVKVTQSSRYLVKRTGEKVFLECVQDMDHENMFWYRQDPGLGLRLIYFSYDVKMKEKGDIPEGYSVSREKKERFSLILESASTNQTSMYLCARSPLGRGNDEQFFGPGTRLTVL.

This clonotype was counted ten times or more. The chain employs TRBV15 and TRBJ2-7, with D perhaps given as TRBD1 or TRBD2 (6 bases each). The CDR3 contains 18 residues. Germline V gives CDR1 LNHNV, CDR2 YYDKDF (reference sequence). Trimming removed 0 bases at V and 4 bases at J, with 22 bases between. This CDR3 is CATSRDVFGGGLRYEQYF. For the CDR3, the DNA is TGTGCCACCAGCAGAGATGTATTCGGGGGCGGTTTACGATACGAGCAGTACTTC.

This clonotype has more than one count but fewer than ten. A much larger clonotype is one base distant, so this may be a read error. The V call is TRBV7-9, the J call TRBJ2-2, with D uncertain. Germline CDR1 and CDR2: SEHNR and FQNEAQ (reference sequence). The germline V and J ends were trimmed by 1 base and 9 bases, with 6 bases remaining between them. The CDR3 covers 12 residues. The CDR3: CASSLEWWELFF. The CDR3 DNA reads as TGTGCCAGCAGCTTAGAGTGGTGGGAGCTGTTTTTT.

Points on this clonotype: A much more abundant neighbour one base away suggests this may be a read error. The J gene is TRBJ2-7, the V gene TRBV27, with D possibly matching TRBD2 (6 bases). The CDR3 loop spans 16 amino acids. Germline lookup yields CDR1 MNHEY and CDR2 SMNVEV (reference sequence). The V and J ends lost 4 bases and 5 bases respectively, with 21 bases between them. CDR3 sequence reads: CASSSRVAVAGHEQYF. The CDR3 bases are TGTGCCAGCAGTTCCCGGGTAGCGGTAGCAGGCCACGAGCAGTACTTC.

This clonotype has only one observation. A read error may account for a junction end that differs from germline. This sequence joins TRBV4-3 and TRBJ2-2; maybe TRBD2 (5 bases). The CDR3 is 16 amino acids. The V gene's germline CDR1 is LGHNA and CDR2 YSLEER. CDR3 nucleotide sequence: TGCGCCAGCAGCCAAGAGGCGGCACAGAACACCGGGGAGATGCTTTTT. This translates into CASSQEAAQNTGEMLF.

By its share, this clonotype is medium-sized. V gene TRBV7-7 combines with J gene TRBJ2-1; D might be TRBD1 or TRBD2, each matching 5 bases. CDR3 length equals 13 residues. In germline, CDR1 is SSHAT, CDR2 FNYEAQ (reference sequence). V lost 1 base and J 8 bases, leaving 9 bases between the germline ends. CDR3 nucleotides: TGTGCCAGCAGCTTAGGAATGGGGGATGAGCAGTTCTTC. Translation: CASSLGMGDEQFF.

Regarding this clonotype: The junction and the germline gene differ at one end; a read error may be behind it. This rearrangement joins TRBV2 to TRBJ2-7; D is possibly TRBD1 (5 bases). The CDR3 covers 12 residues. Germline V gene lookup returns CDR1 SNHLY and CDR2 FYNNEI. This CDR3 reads CASSMQGFEKYF. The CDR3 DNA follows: TGTGCCAGCAGTATGCAGGGCTTCGAGAAGTACTTC.

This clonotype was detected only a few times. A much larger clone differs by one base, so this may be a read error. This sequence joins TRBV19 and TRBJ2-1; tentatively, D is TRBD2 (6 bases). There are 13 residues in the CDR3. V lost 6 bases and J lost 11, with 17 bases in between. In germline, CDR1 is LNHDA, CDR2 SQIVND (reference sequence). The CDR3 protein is CASRPGSAMQQFF. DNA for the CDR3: TGTGCCAGTAGGCCCGGGAGTGCAATGCAGCAGTTCTTC.

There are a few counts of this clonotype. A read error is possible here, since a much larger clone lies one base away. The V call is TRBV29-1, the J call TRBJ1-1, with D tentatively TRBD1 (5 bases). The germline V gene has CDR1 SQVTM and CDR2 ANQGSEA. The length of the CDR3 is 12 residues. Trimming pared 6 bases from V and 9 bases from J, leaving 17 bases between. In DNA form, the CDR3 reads TGCAGCGTCGTCCATGGGGCCCGTCAAGCTTTCTTT. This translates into CSVVHGARQAFF.

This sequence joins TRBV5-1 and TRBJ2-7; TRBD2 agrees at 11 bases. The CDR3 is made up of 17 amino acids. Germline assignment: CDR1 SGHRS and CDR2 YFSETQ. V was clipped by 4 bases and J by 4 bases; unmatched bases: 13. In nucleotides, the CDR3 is TGCGCCAGCAGCCCCCACCCCTCGGGACTAGCGGTTTACGAGCAGTACTTC. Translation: CASSPHPSGLAVYEQYF.

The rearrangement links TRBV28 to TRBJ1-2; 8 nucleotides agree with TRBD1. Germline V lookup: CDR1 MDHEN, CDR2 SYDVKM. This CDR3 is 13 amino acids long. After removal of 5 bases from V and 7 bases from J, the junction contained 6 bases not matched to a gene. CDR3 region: CASSRGRGPGYTF. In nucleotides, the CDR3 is TGTGCCAGCAGTCGGGGCAGGGGGCCTGGCTACACCTTC.

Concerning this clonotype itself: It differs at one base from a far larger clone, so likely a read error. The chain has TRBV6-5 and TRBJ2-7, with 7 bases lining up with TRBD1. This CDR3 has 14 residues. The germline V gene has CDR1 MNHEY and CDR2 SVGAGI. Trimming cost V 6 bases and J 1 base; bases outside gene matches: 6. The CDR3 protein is CASSRDRVSYEQYF. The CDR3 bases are TGTGCCAGCAGCCGAGACAGGGTGTCCTACGAGCAGTACTTC.

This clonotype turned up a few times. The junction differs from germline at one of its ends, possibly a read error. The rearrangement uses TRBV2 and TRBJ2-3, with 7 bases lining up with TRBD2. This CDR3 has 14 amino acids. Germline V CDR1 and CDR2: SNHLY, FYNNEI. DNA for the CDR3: TGTGCCAGCAGTTTAAGGGAGGGCACAGATACCCAGTATTTT. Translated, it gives CASSLREGTDTQYF.

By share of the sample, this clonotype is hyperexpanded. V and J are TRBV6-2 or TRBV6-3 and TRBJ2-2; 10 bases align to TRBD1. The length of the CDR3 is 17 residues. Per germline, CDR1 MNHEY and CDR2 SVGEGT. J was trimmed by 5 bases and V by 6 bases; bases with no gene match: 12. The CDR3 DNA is TGTGCCAGCAGCACGGTGGGACAGGGGTCGTATACCGGGGAGCTGTTTTTT. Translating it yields CASSTVGQGSYTGELFF.

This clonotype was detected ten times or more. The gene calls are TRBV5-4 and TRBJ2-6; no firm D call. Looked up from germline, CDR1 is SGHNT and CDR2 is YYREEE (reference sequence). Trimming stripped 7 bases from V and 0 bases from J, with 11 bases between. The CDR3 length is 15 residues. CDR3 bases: TGTGCCAGCGGCCTCACCACCTCTGGGGCCAACGTCCTGACTTTC. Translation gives CASGLTTSGANVLTF. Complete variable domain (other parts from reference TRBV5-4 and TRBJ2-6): ETGVTQSPTHLIKTRGQQVTLRCSSQSGHNTVSWYQQALGQGPQFIFQYYREEENGRGNFPPRFSGLQFPNYSSELNVNALELDDSALYLCASGLTTSGANVLTFGAGSRLTVL.